This TCR beta chain stems from a study of Ad26.COV2.S vaccination and SARS-CoV-2 variants. The overall study: Ad26.COV2.S arm of COV1001 included the donor. General observations from the study: Spike-specific TCR breadth ran higher among vaccine recipients than placebo recipients. CD8+ and CD4+ T cells specific for spike reportedly responded with substantial breadth after vaccination.

The repertoire was sequenced with immunoSEQ multiplex PCR; TCRdb's copy has only in-frame clones and lacks some. The sample shows around 300,000 clones, about 85% of them seen only once. Remarks on this clone: Its antigen is currently unknown.

Documented treatment: some 20 received Ad26.COV2.S at low or high dose, single or two shots; several received placebo; per-sample allocation not given. Sample collection was performed on day 63 after the first vaccine or placebo injection. Expression of Wuhan-strain SARS-CoV-2 spike came from the Ad26 vector that formed the vaccine. There are 15 residues in the CDR3. Germline CDR1 and CDR2: SNHLY and FYNNEI. V gave up 6 bases and J gave up 0 bases, with 12 bases separating them. The V gene is TRBV2, the J gene TRBJ1-3, with D maybe TRBD1 (5 bases). This receptor was taken from a person between 18 and 59 years old who received the Ad26.COV2.S COVID-19 vaccine or a placebo. The sequencing here drew on peripheral blood, taken in a trial of Ad26.COV2.S vaccine versus placebo. CDR3 bases: TGTGCCAGCAGGGGCGGGACGTACTCTGGAAACACCATATATTTT. Its translation: CASRGGTYSGNTIYF.